One sample yielded the 15 T cell receptor beta chains listed below, sequenced in a study of regulatory T cells in long-lasting Graves disease. The sample's time point: newly diagnosed GD, antithyroid drugs for less than 3 months. Following extraction of RNA from PBMCs, that RNA was used to make the TCR library. Libraries of TCR beta came from iRepertoire HTBI primers plus Arm-PCR of CDR3 regions. TCRdb reprocessed the multiplex PCR reads via MiXCR and lists one record per CDR3 protein. The sample includes about 400,000 distinct CDR3 sequences, about 14% of them seen just once. The sample consisted of peripheral blood mononuclear cells (PBMCs), taken at new diagnosis, from a patient treated with antithyroid drugs. All receptors come from a female donor with Graves disease.

This clonotype has a count of ten or more. One end of the junction is discordant with germline, which a read error may explain. This chain links TRBV5-1 with TRBJ1-5, with D possibly TRBD1 on 6 matching bases. CDR3 length: 15 residues. Germline V gives CDR1 SGHRS, CDR2 YFSETQ. The CDR3 region is CASSSRQEHNQPQHF. The CDR3 bases are TGTGCCAGCAGCAGCAGACAGGAACACAATCAGCCCCAGCATTTT.

The chain employs TRBV19 and TRBJ1-1; perhaps TRBD1 as D (6 bases). Germline CDR1 is LNHDA and CDR2 is SQIVND (reference sequence). CDR3 length: 14 residues. Between the trimmed V and J ends, which lost 7 bases and 6 bases, there was a span of 18 bases. The CDR3 DNA follows: TGTGCCAGTAATTTTAACGGACCAGGGGCTGAAGCTTTCTTT. Translating it yields CASNFNGPGAEAFF. The full variable domain, rest sourced from reference TRBV19 and TRBJ1-1, is DGGITQSPKYLFRKEGQNVTLSCEQNLNHDAMYWYRQDPGQGLRLIYYSQIVNDFQKGDIAEGYSVSREKKESFPLTVTSAQKNPTAFYLCASNFNGPGAEAFFGQGTRLTVV.

This clonotype was seen at least ten times. The chain carries TRBV13 and TRBJ1-2; no reliable D call. The CDR3 contains 14 residues. Germline V gene data show CDR1 as PRHDT and CDR2 as FYEKMQ (reference sequence). Trimming cost V 5 bases and J 2 bases, with 12 bases left between them. Written as DNA, the CDR3 is TGTGCCAGCAGCGTCCAGATGGGAAACTATGGCTACACCTTC. Residues: CASSVQMGNYGYTF. Full variable domain (outside the CDR3, taken from reference TRBV13 and TRBJ1-2): AAGVIQSPRHLIKEKRETATLKCYPIPRHDTVYWYQQGPGQDPQFLISFYEKMQSDKGSIPDRFSAQQFSDYHSELNMSSLELGDSALYFCASSVQMGNYGYTFGSGTRLTVV.

This clonotype was seen at least ten times. The CDR3 region is CASSDILEGGSYEQYF. CDR3 coding DNA: TGTGCCAGCAGTGATATTCTGGAGGGGGGCTCCTACGAGCAGTACTTC. The V gene is TRBV6-1, the J gene TRBJ2-7, with D possibly being TRBD1 or TRBD2 (6 bases each). Trimming stripped 3 bases from V and 0 bases from J, with 15 bases between. The germline gives CDR1 MNHNS, CDR2 SASEGT. This CDR3 contains 16 residues.

This clonotype was picked up many times. CDR3 residues: CASSDIGVNYGYTF. As DNA, the CDR3 is TGTGCCAGCAGTGATATAGGGGTCAACTATGGCTACACCTTC. The V call is TRBV2, the J call TRBJ1-2; D is possibly TRBD1 (5 bases). V lost 3 bases, J lost 2 bases, and 10 bases lay in between. Looked up from germline, CDR1 is SNHLY and CDR2 is FYNNEI. The CDR3 has 14 amino acids.

This clonotype has just a few counts. The chain has TRBV28 and TRBJ1-2; a weak D match, TRBD1 (5 bases). The CDR3 has 14 amino acids. The germline gives CDR1 MDHEN, CDR2 SYDVKM. Trimming took 4 bases from V and 8 from J, leaving 17 bases between them. This chain's CDR3 is CASSWGDAREGYTF. CDR3 DNA sequence: TGTGCCAGCAGTTGGGGGGACGCACGAGAGGGCTACACCTTC.

The table lists this clonotype with a few counts. This chain links TRBV5-1 with TRBJ2-1, with TRBD2 identical over 9 bases. There are 15 residues in the CDR3. V lost 0 bases, J lost 7 bases, and 5 bases stayed unmatched. The germline CDR1 and CDR2 sequences are SGHRS and YFSETQ. As DNA, the CDR3 is TGCGCCAGCAGCTTGGGGACTAGCGTGGGGAATGAGCAGTTCTTC. Encoded protein: CASSLGTSVGNEQFF.

This clonotype was picked up many times. CDR3 protein: CASSTGTENEKLFF. Written as DNA, the CDR3 is TGTGCCAGCAGCACCGGGACAGAGAATGAAAAACTGTTTTTT. This chain connects TRBV28 to TRBJ1-4; 7 bases line up with TRBD1. This CDR3 spans 14 amino acids. Germline CDR1 is MDHEN and CDR2 is SYDVKM. The V and J ends lost 6 bases and 5 bases, in that order; junction bases with no gene match: 6.

Comment on this clonotype: This may stem from a read error, because a much larger clone lies one nucleotide away. The gene calls are TRBV14 and TRBJ1-2; D call uncertain. The CDR3 has 12 residues. V lost 4 bases and J lost 8, with 11 bases in between. Looked up from germline, CDR1 is SGHDN and CDR2 is FVKESK. CDR3 in DNA: TGTGCCAGCAGCCGATACGGGGAGGGCTACACCTTC. It translates to CASSRYGEGYTF.

This clonotype has ten or more counts. The chain links TRBV10-2 to TRBJ1-3; 7 nucleotides match TRBD1. J lost 0 bases, V lost 6 bases, and 2 bases had no gene match. This CDR3 is built from 14 residues. Germline values: CDR1 WSHSY, CDR2 SAAADI. Here the CDR3 reads CASRDRDSGNTIYF. Here the CDR3 DNA reads TGCGCCAGCAGAGACAGGGACTCTGGAAACACCATATATTTT.

This clonotype was picked up many times. The gene calls are TRBV2 and TRBJ2-7; D is uncertain. CDR3 length equals 14 residues. V was cut by 4 bases and J by 0 bases, with 10 bases left in between. Germline V CDR1 and CDR2: SNHLY, FYNNEI. Here the CDR3 DNA reads TGTGCCAGCAGTGGTCCGGGCTCCTCCTACGAGCAGTACTTC. Its translation: CASSGPGSSYEQYF.

This clonotype was picked up many times. V usage is TRBV5-1 and J usage is TRBJ1-3; D call uncertain. V lost 1 base to trimming and J lost 0 bases, with 11 bases between them. The germline V gene has CDR1 SGHRS and CDR2 YFSETQ. The CDR3 has 16 residues. The CDR3: CASSLSAPSSGNTIYF. CDR3 nucleotide sequence: TGCGCCAGCAGCTTGTCCGCACCCAGCTCTGGAAACACCATATATTTT.

The V and J genes are TRBV7-9 and TRBJ1-2; D perhaps matches TRBD1 (5 bases). CDR3 length: 12 amino acids. The V end was cut by 1 base, the J end by 7 bases, with 7 bases between. The germline CDR1 and CDR2 sequences are SEHNR and FQNEAQ (reference sequence). The CDR3 DNA follows: TGTGCCAGCAGCTTAGACCAGGGTGGCTACACCTTC. Translation gives CASSLDQGGYTF.

The CDR3 sequence is CSAHRAYSGNTIYF. The CDR3 nucleotides are TGCAGTGCACACCGGGCCTACTCTGGAAACACCATATATTTT. The chain recombines TRBV20-1 with TRBJ1-3; no definite D call. Germline CDR1 is DFQATT and CDR2 is SNEGSKA (reference sequence). This CDR3 comprises 14 residues. V lost 6 bases, J lost 0 bases, and 12 bases lay in between.

This clonotype has a handful of counts. The chain recombines TRBV12-5 with TRBJ1-5; TRBD1 agrees at 7 bases. V was pared by 5 bases and J by 4 bases, with 8 bases of the junction left unmatched. Per the germline V gene, CDR1 is LGHNT and CDR2 is FRNRAP. The CDR3 contains 15 residues. This chain's CDR3 is CASGPQGDFNQPQHF. In DNA form, the CDR3 reads TGTGCTAGTGGTCCCCAGGGGGATTTTAATCAGCCCCAGCATTTT.